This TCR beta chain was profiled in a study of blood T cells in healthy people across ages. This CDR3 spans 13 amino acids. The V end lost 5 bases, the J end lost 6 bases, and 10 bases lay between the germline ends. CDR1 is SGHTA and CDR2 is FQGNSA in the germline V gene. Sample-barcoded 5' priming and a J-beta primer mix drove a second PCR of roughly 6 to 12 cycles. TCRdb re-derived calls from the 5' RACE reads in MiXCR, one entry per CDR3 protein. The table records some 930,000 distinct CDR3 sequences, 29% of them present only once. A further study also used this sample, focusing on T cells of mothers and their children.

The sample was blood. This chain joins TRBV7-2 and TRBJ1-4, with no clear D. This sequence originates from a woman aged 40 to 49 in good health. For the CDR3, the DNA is TGTGCCAGCAGCGTCCGGACGGATGAAAAACTGTTTTTT. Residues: CASSVRTDEKLFF. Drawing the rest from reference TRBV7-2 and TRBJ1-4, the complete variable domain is GAGVSQSPSNKVTEKGKDVELRCDPISGHTALYWYRQSLGQGLEFLIYFQGNSAPDKSGLPSDRFSAERTGGSVSTLTIQRTQQEDSAVYLCASSVRTDEKLFFGSGTQLSVL.